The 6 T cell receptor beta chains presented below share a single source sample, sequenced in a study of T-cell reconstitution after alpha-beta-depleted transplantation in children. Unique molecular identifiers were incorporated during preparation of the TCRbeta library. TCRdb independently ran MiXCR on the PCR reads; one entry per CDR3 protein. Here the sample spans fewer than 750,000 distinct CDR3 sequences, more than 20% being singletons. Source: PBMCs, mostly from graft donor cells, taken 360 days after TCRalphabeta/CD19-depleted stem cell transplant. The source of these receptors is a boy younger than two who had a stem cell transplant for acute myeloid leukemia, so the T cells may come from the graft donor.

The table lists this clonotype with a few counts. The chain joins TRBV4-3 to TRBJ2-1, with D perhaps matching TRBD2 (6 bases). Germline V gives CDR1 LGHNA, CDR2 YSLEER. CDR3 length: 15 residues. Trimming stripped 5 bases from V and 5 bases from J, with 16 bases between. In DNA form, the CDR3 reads TGCGCCAGCAGCACGGAGGGGAGTGGTAACAATGAGCAGTTCTTC. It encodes CASSTEGSGNNEQFF.

This chain's CDR3 is CASSLRDRRSPLHF. For the CDR3, the DNA is TGTGCCAGCAGCTTAAGGGACAGGAGATCACCCCTCCACTTT. The genes are TRBV7-9 and TRBJ1-6, with TRBD1 identical over 8 bases. V lost 2 bases and J lost 10; bases outside the gene matches: 4. Germline V gene data show CDR1 as SEHNR and CDR2 as FQNEAQ (reference sequence). This CDR3 spans 14 amino acids.

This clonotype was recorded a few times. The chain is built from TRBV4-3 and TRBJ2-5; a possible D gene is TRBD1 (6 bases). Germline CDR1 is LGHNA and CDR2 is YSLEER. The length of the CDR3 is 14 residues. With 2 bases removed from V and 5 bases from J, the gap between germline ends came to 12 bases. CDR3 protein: CASSQYRDGETQYF. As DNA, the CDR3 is TGCGCCAGCAGCCAATACAGGGATGGGGAGACCCAGTACTTC.

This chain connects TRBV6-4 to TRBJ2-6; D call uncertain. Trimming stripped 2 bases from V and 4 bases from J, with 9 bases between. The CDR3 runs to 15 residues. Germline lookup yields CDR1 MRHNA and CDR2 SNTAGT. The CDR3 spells CASSDEGLGANVLTF. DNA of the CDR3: TGTGCCAGCAGTGACGAAGGTCTGGGGGCCAACGTCCTGACTTTC.

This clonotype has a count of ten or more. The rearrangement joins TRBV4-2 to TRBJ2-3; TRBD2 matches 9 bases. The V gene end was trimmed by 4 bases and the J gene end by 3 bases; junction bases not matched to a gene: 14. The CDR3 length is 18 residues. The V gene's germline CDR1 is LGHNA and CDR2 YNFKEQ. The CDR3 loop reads CASSLMAFLAGMTDTQYF. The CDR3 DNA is TGTGCCAGCAGCCTAATGGCCTTCCTAGCGGGGATGACAGATACGCAGTATTTT.

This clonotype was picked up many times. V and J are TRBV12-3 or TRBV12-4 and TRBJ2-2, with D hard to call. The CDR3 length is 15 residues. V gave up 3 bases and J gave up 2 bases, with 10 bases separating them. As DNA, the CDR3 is TGTGCCAGCAGTTTTGTTCGACCCAACACCGGGGAGCTGTTTTTT. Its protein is CASSFVRPNTGELFF.